These T cell receptor beta chains were read from a single sample in a study of HIV-infected patients and healthy controls. TCRdb fed the 5' RACE reads into MiXCR, producing one record per CDR3 protein. This sample carries 5,500 to 7,000 distinct CDR3 sequences, around a quarter of them seen once, and the ten largest clones take approximately 26%. The input for sequencing was blood, taken before antiretroviral therapy. All receptors come from an adult with HIV infection. Both conserved end residues are part of each CDR3. D genes are given only for firm matches.

v_call,d_call,cdr3_aa
TRBV7-9,TRBD2,CASSLAGLAKETQYF
TRBV4-2,-,CASSQKRWARSYNEQFF
TRBV6-2/TRBV6-3,-,CASSYDSYTEAFF
TRBV7-3,TRBD2,CASSITGLAGGFPSYEQYF
TRBV6-5,-,CASSPGPNPHYGYTF
TRBV4-3,TRBD1,CASSQEWTGVRETQYF
TRBV6-5,-,CASGGYEQYF
TRBV3-2,-,CASTKRVQGNSNQPQHF
TRBV2,-,CASGTDRPNTEAFF
TRBV5-1,-,CASSLAWQGSNTGELFF
TRBV6-5,-,CASSLTNTDTQYF